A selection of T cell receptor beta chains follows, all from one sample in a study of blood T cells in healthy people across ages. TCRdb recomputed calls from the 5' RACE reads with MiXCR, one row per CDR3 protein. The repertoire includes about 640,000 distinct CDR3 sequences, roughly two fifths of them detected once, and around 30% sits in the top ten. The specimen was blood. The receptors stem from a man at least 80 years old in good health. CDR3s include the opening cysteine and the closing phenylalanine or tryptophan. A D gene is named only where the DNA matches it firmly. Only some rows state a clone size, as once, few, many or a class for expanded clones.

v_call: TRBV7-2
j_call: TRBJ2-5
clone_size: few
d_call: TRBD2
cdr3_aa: CASSAPLAGGWETQYF
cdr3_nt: TGTGCCAGCAGCGCCCCCCTAGCGGGAGGCTGGGAGACCCAGTACTTC

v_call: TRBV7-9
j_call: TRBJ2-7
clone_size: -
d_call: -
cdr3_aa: CASTFATGAYEQYF
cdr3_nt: TGTGCCAGCACCTTCGCCACGGGGGCCTACGAGCAGTACTTC

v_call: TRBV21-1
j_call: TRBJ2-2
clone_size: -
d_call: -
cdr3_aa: CASSKEYGQANTGELFF
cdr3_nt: TGTGCCAGCAGCAAAGAGTATGGGCAGGCCAACACCGGGGAGCTGTTTTTT

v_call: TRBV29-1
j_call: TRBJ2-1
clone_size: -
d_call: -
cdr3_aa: CSVGPPNNEQFF
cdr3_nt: TGCAGCGTTGGCCCCCCGAACAATGAGCAGTTCTTC

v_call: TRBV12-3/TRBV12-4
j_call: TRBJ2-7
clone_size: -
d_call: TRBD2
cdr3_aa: CASSLTRLAGVHEQYF
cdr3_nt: TGTGCCAGCAGTTTAACCCGACTAGCGGGAGTCCACGAGCAGTACTTC

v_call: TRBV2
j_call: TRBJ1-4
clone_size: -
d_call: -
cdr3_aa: CASSPRTDINEKLFF
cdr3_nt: TGTGCCAGCAGTCCCCGGACAGACATTAATGAAAAACTGTTTTTT

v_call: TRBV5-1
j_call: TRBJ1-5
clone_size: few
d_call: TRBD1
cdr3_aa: CASRLTGSSNQPQHF
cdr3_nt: TGCGCCAGCAGATTGACAGGGAGTAGCAATCAGCCCCAGCATTTT

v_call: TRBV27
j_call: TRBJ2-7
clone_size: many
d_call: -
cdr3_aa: CASSSEYEQYF
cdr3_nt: TGTGCCAGCAGTTCGGAGTACGAGCAGTACTTC

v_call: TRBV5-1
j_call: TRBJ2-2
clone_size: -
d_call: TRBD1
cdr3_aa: CASSLRTGETGELFF
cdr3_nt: TGCGCCAGCAGCTTAAGGACAGGGGAGACCGGGGAGCTGTTTTTT

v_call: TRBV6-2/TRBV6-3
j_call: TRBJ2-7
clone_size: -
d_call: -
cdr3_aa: CASSWLDEQYF
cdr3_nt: TGTGCCAGCAGTTGGCTTGACGAGCAGTACTTC

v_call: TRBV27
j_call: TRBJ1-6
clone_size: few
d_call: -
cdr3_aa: CASSTRALGNSPLHF
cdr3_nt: TGTGCCAGCAGTACCCGGGCCTTGGGGAATTCACCCCTCCACTTT

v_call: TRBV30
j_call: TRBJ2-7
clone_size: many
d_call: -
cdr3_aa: CAWSVRRSYEQYF
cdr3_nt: TGTGCCTGGAGTGTGAGGCGGAGCTACGAGCAGTACTTC

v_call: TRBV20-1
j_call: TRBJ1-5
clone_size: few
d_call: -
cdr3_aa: CSASRQSLNQPQHF
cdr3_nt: TGCAGTGCCTCGAGACAGAGCCTAAATCAGCCCCAGCATTTT

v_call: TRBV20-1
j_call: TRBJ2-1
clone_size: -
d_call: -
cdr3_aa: CSAISRGYNEQFF
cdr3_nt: TGCAGTGCTATCTCGAGGGGGTACAATGAGCAGTTCTTC

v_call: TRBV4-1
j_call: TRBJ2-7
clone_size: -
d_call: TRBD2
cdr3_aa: CASSQPSGATEQYF
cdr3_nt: TGCGCCAGCAGCCAACCTAGCGGGGCCACGGAGCAGTACTTC

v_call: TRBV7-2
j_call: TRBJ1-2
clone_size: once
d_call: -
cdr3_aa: CASSVGGLNYGYTF
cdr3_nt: TGTGCCAGCAGCGTAGGTGGCCTAAACTATGGCTACACCTTC

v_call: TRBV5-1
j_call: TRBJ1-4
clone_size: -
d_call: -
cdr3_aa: CASSLTGTNEKLFF
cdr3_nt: TGCGCCAGCAGCTTGACGGGGACGAATGAAAAACTGTTTTTT

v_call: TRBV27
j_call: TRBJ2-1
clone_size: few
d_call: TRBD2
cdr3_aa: CASTPWGLAGLTDEQFF
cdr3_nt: TGTGCCAGCACCCCCTGGGGACTAGCGGGATTAACCGATGAGCAGTTCTTC

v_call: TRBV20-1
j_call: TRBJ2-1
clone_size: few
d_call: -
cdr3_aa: CSAREGHPEGSYNEQFF
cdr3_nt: TGCAGTGCTAGAGAAGGACACCCCGAAGGGTCCTACAATGAGCAGTTCTTC

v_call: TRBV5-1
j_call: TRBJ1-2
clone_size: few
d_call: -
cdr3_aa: CASSLEGQTNYGYTF
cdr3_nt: TGCGCCAGCAGCTTAGAAGGACAGACTAACTATGGCTACACCTTC

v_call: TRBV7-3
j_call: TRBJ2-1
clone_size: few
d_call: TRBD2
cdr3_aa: CASSRTGTSGAVNEQFF
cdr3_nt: TGTGCCAGCAGCCGAACCGGGACTAGCGGGGCTGTCAATGAGCAGTTCTTC

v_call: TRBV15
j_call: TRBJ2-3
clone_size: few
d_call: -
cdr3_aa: CATSRADRRLSSTDTQYF
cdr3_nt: TGTGCCACCAGCAGAGCCGACAGAAGACTCAGTTCTACAGATACGCAGTATTTT

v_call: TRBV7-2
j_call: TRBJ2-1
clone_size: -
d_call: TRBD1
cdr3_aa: CASSLGERTGRNEQFF
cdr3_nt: TGTGCCAGCAGCTTGGGGGAGAGGACAGGGAGGAATGAGCAGTTCTTC

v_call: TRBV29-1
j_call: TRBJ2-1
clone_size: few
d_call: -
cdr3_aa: CSVVGGLRLAVEQFF
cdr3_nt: TGCAGCGTTGTTGGGGGACTCCGACTCGCTGTCGAGCAGTTCTTC

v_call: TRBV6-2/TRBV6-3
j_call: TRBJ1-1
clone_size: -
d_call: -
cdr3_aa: CASSPKAGEAFF
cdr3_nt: TGTGCCAGCAGCCCGAAGGCGGGGGAAGCTTTCTTT

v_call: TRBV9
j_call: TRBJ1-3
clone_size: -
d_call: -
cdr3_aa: CASSPGRYGDTIYF
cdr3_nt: TGTGCCAGCAGCCCCGGGAGATATGGGGACACCATATATTTT

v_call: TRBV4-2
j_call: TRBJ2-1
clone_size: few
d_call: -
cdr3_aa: CASSQPLNRDRRNEQFF
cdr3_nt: TGTGCCAGCAGCCAACCGCTTAATCGGGACCGAAGAAATGAGCAGTTCTTC

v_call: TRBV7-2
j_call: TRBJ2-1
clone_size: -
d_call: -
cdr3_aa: CASSLGTGETQFF
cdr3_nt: TGTGCCAGCAGCTTAGGAACAGGAGAGACCCAGTTCTTC

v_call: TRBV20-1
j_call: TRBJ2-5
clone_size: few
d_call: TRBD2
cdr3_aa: CSAVTSGGEETQYF
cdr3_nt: TGCAGTGCTGTGACTAGCGGGGGAGAAGAGACCCAGTACTTC

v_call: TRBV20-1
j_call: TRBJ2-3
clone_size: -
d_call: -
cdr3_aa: CSARTASGKQGGTQYF
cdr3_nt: TGCAGTGCTAGGACAGCCAGCGGTAAGCAAGGAGGTACGCAGTATTTT

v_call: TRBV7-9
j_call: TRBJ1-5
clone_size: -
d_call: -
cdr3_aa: CASSLWDWAGENSNQPQHF
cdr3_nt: TGTGCCAGCAGCCTCTGGGATTGGGCAGGGGAAAATAGCAATCAGCCCCAGCATTTT

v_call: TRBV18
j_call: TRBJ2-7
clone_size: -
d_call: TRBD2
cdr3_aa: CASSPNGRDEQYF
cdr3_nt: TGTGCCAGCTCCCCAAACGGGAGGGACGAGCAGTACTTC

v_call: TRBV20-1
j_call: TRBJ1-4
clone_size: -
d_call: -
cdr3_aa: CSAKGGLGEKLFF
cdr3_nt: TGCAGTGCTAAAGGGGGTCTCGGTGAAAAACTGTTTTTT

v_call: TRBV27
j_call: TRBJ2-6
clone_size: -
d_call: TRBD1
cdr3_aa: CASSNQPGQLSGASVLTF
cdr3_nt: TGTGCCAGCAGCAATCAACCGGGACAGCTCTCTGGGGCCAGCGTCCTGACTTTC

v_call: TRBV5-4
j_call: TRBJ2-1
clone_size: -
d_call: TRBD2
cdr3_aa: CASSGRLAGVSGNEQFF
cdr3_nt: TGTGCCAGCAGCGGCAGACTAGCGGGAGTATCAGGGAATGAGCAGTTCTTC

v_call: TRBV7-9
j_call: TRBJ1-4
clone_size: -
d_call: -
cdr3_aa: CASSPHGMKGGNEKLFF
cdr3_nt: TGTGCCAGCAGCCCACATGGAATGAAGGGGGGGAATGAAAAACTGTTTTTT

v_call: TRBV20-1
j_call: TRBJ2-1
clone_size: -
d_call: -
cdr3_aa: CSASGGEASDNEQFF
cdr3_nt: TGCAGTGCTAGCGGGGGAGAAGCATCCGACAATGAGCAGTTCTTC

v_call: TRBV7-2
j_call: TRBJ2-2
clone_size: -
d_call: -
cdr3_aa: CASSLDSANTGELFF
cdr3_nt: TGTGCCAGCAGCTTAGACAGCGCGAACACCGGGGAGCTGTTTTTT

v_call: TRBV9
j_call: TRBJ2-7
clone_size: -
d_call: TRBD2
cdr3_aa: CASESVPTSDEQYF
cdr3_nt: TGTGCCAGCGAATCCGTCCCGACTAGCGACGAGCAGTACTTC

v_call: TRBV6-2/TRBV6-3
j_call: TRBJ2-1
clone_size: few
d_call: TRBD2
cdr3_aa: CASSNSGTSDTVYNEQFF
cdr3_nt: TGTGCCAGCAGTAACTCGGGCACTAGCGATACCGTCTACAATGAGCAGTTCTTC

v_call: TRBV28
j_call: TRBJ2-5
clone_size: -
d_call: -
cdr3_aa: CASSSGGPLMYQETQYF
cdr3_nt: TGTGCCAGCAGTTCAGGAGGCCCCCTAATGTACCAAGAGACCCAGTACTTC

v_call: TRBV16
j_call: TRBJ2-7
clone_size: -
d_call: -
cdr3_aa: CASSQSMGTEQYF
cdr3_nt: TGTGCCAGCAGCCAATCGATGGGGACCGAGCAGTACTTC

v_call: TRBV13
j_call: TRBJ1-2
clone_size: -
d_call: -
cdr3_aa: CASSLSASGYTF
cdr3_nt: TGTGCCAGCAGCTTATCCGCCTCGGGCTACACCTTC

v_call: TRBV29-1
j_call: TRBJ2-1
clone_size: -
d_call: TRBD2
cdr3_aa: CSVEVGTSGVGYNEQFF
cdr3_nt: TGCAGCGTTGAAGTTGGGACTAGCGGGGTCGGATACAATGAGCAGTTCTTC

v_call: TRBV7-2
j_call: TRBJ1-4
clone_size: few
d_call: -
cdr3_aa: CASSLGPANEKLFF
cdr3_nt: TGTGCCAGCAGCCTGGGGCCAGCTAATGAAAAGCTGTTTTTT

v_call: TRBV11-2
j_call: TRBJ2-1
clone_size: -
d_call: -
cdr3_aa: CASSLRLGAGSYNEQFF
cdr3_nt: TGTGCCAGCAGCCTTCGACTGGGGGCGGGCTCCTACAATGAGCAGTTCTTC

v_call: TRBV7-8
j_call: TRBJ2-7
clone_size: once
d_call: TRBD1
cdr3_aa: CASSFRDSRSEQYF
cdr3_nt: TGTGCCAGCAGCTTTAGGGACAGTCGGTCCGAGCAGTACTTC

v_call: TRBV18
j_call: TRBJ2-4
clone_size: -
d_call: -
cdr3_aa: CASSPPAATRNIQYF
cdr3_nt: TGTGCCAGCTCACCACCTGCGGCAACCAGAAACATTCAGTACTTC